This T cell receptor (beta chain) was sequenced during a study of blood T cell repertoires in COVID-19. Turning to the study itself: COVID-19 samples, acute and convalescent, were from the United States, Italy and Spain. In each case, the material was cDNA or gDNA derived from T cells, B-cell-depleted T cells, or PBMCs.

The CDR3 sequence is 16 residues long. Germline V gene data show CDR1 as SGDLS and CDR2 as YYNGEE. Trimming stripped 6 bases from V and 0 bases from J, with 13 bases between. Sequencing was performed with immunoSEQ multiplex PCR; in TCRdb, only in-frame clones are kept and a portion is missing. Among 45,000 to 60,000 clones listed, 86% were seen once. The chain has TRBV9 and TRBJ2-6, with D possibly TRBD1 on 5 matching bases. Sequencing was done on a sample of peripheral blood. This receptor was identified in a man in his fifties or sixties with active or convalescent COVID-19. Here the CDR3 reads CASTPTVSSGANVLTF. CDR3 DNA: TGTGCCAGCACCCCGACAGTATCCTCTGGGGCCAACGTCCTGACTTTC.